This T cell receptor (beta chain) was profiled in a study of blood T cell repertoires in COVID-19. As handled by the study authors: Amplification from reference gene primers served as the basis for estimated nucleated cell counts. Some clones are missing from TCRdb's copy, which holds only in-frame ones; the method was immunoSEQ multiplex PCR. V and J calls and clone size are as listed in that table; D and trimming were resolved from the DNA. The sample yields fewer than 80,000 clones, around four fifths seen once. Germline CDR1 reads DFQATT; CDR2 reads SNEGSKA (reference sequence). V dropped 3 bases and J dropped 4; count of bases not matched to a gene: 6. There are 13 residues in the CDR3.

Sequencing was performed on peripheral blood. The rearrangement uses TRBV20-1 and TRBJ2-7; the match to TRBD2 covers 7 bases. The sequence was obtained from a man aged 60 to 75 with COVID-19, enrolled during active disease. The CDR3 loop reads CSASVSGVYEQYF. CDR3 nucleotide sequence: TGCAGTGCTAGTGTGAGCGGGGTGTACGAGCAGTACTTC.